Sequencing of this T cell receptor (beta chain) was carried out in a study of T cells in Graves' hyperthyroidism and ophthalmopathy. Study information: Peripheral blood was taken when the disease was first diagnosed, before any treatment began.

Template material for amplifying TCR beta CDR3 regions consisted of RNA transcripts. Using the HTBI primer set, a first-round RT-PCR was run on the TCR CDR3. TCRdb re-analysed the multiplex PCR reads in MiXCR, keeping a single row per CDR3 protein. The sample holds about 640,000 distinct CDR3 sequences, 20% to 25% seen once. Exclusion criteria comprised uncontrolled infection, other autoimmune disease, pregnancy or lactation. In making diagnoses, clinical symptoms, serum thyroxine and TRAb, thyroid ultrasound and orbital computed tomography were all used. Concerning this clonotype: Its cognate antigen is unknown.

The CDR3 loop spans 15 amino acids. Germline CDR1 and CDR2: MGHRA and YSYEKL. V lost 4 bases and J 3 bases, leaving 13 bases between the germline ends. Findings and caveats of the study: A 13 V-J model separated ophthalmopathy from stable hyperthyroidism.

Material for sequencing was blood. This clonotype was obtained from a man under 40 with Graves' ophthalmopathy. The chain has TRBV4-1 and TRBJ1-5; D remains ambiguous. CDR3 DNA: TGCGCCAGCAGCCCGGATGCGGGTTTCAATCAGCCCCAGCATTTT. Its protein is CASSPDAGFNQPQHF.